This TCR beta chain was retrieved from a study of T-cell reconstitution after alpha-beta-depleted transplantation in children. This clonotype was recorded only once. Its specificity is unknown. The CDR3 covers 12 residues. Germline CDR1 reads SGHRS; CDR2 reads YFSETQ. V was cut by 3 bases and J by 7 bases, with 8 bases left in between. Unique molecular identifiers were used in preparing the TCRbeta library. MiXCR, applied by TCRdb to the PCR reads, yields one record per CDR3 protein. Of roughly 570,000 distinct CDR3 sequences detected, over 20% appear once; the ten largest clones hold approximately 39%. Study findings and constraints: Reportedly, alpha-beta T cells present about two months post-transplant originated from several hundred expanded clones of graft origin. Fresh T-cell production supplied most of the T-cell counts and diversity seen one year after transplant.

The sequence was collected from a boy in the first two years of life with Wiskott-Aldrich syndrome, due to receive a stem cell transplant. This material consisted of PBMCs, taken before TCRalphabeta/CD19-depleted stem cell transplant. The V and J genes are TRBV5-1 and TRBJ2-4, with D unclear. In DNA form, the CDR3 reads TGCGCCAGCAGCTCCCAAGGGAACATTCAGTACTTC. This encodes CASSSQGNIQYF.